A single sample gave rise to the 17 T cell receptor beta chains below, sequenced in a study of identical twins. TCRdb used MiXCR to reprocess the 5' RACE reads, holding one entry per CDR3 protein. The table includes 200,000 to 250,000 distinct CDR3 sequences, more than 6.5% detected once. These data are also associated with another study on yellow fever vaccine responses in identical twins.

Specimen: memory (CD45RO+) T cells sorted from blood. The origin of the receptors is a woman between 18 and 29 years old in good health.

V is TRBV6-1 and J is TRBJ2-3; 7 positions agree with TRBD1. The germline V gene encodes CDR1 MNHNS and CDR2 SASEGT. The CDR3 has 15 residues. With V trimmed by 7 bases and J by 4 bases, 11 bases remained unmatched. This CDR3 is CASTPGQRSPDTQYF. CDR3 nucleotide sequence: TGTGCCAGCACCCCGGGACAGCGAAGCCCAGATACGCAGTATTTT.

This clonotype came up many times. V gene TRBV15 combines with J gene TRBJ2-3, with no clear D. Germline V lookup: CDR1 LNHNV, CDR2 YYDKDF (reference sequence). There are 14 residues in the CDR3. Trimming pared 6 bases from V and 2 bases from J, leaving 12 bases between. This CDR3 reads CATSGTGYTDTQYF. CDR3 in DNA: TGTGCCACCAGTGGCACTGGGTACACAGATACGCAGTATTTT.

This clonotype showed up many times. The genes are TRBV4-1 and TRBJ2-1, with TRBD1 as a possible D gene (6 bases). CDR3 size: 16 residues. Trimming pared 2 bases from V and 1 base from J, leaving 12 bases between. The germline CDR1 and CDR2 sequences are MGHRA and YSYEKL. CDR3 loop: CASSQTTGGSYNEQFF. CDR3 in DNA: TGCGCCAGCAGCCAAACGACAGGAGGTTCCTACAATGAGCAGTTCTTC.

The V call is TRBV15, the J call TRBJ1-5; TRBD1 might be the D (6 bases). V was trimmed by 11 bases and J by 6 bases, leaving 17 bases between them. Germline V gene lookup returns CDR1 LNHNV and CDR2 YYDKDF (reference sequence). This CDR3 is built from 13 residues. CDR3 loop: CADVGARIQPQHF. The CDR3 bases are TGTGCCGACGTGGGGGCACGAATTCAGCCCCAGCATTTT. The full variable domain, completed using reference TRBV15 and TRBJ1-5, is DAMVIQNPRYQVTQFGKPVTLSCSQTLNHNVMYWYQQKSSQAPKLLFHYYDKDFNNEADTPDNFQSRRPNTSFCFLDIRSPGLGDTAMYLCADVGARIQPQHFGDGTRLSIL.

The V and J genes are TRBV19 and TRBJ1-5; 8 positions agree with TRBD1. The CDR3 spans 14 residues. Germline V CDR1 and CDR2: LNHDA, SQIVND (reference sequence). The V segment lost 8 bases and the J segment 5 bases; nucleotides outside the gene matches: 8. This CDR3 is CASSLSTGDQPQHF. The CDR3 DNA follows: TGTGCCAGTTCTCTCTCGACAGGGGATCAGCCCCAGCATTTT.

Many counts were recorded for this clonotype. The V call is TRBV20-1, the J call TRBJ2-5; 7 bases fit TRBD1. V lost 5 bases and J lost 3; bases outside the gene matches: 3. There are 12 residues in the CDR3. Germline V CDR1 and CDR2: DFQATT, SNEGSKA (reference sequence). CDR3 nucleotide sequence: TGCAGTGCTTCCGACAGGGAAGAGACCCAGTACTTC. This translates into CSASDREETQYF.

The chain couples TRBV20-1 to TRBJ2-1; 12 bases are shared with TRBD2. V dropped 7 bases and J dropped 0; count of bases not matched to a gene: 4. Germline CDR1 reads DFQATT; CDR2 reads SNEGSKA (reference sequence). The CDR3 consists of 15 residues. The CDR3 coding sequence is TGCAGTGTTACTAGCGGGGGGATCTCCTACAATGAGCAGTTCTTC. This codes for CSVTSGGISYNEQFF.

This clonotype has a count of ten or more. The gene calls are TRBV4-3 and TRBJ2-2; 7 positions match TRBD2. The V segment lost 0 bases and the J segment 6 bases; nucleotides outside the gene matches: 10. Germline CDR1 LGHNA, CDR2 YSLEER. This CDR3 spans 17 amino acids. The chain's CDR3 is CASSQEVAGEGAGELFF. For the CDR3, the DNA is TGCGCCAGCAGCCAAGAGGTCGCGGGAGAAGGGGCCGGGGAGCTGTTTTTT.

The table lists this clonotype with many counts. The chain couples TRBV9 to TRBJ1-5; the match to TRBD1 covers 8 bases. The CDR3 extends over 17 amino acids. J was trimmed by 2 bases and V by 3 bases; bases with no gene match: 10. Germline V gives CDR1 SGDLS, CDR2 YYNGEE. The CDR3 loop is CASSDRQGTYGNQPQHF. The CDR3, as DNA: TGTGCCAGCAGCGACCGACAGGGGACGTATGGCAATCAGCCCCAGCATTTT.

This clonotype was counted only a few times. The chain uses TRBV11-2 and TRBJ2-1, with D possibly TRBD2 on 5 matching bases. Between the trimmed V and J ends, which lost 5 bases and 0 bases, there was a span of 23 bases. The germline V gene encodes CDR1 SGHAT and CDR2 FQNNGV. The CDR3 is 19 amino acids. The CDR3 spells CASSKSLGDRAASYNEQFF. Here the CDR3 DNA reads TGTGCCAGCAGCAAGAGCCTGGGAGATAGGGCGGCCTCCTACAATGAGCAGTTCTTC.

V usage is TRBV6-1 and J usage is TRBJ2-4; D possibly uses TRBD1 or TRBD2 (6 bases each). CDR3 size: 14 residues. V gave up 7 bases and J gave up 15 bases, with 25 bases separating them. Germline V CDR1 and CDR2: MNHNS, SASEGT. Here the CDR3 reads CASTSRGGQGRPYF. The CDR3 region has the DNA TGTGCCAGCACCTCTAGGGGTGGGCAGGGGAGGCCGTACTTC.

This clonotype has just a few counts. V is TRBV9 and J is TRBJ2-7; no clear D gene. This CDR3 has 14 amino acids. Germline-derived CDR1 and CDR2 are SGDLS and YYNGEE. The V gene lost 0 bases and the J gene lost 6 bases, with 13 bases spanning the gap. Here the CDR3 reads CASSVAALVGEQYF. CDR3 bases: TGTGCCAGCAGCGTAGCGGCTTTGGTTGGCGAGCAGTACTTC.

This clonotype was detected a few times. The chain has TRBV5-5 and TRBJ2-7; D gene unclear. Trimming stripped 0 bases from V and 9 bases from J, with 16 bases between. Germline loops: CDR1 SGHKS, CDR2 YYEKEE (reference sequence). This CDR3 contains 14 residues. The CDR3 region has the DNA TGTGCCAGCAGCTTGGGGCAGGTTCGAGAGATGCAGTACTTC. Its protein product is CASSLGQVREMQYF.

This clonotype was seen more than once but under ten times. The CDR3 sequence is CSARVLQTDFSPLHF. The CDR3 nucleotides are TGCAGTGCTAGAGTGCTACAGACCGATTTTTCACCCCTCCACTTT. The chain uses TRBV20-1 and TRBJ1-6; D ambiguous. Trimming removed 1 base at V and 9 bases at J, with 16 bases between. The V gene's germline CDR1 is DFQATT and CDR2 SNEGSKA (reference sequence). The CDR3 runs to 15 residues.

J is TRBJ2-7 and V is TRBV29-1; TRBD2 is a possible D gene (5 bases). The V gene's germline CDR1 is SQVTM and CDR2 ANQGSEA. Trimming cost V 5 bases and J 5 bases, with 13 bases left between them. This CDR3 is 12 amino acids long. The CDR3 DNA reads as TGCAGCGTTCCCTACGGGGTCCACGAGCAGTACTTC. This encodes CSVPYGVHEQYF.

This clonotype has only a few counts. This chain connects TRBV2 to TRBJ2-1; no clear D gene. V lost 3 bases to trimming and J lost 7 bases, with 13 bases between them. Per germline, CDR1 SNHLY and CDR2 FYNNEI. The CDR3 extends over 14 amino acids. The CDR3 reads CASSESRLGNEQFF. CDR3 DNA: TGTGCCAGCAGTGAGTCTCGTTTGGGGAATGAGCAGTTCTTC. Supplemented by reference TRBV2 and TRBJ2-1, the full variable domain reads EPEVTQTPSHQVTQMGQEVILRCVPISNHLYFYWYRQILGQKVEFLVSFYNNEISEKSEIFDDQFSVERPDGSNFTLKIRSTKLEDSAMYFCASSESRLGNEQFFGPGTRLTVL.

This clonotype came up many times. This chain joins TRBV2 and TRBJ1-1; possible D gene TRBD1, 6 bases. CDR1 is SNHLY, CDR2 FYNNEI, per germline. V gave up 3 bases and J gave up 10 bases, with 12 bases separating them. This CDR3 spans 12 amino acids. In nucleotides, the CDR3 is TGTGCCAGCAGTGACAGCCCCAGGGGAGCTTTCTTT. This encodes CASSDSPRGAFF.